The sequence of this T cell receptor beta chain was determined in a study of cytomegalovirus exposure and HLA in healthy donors. Notes on the study in general: Researchers reported in a later analysis that a missense DCLRE1C variant was tied to TCR beta V- and J-gene trimming. The authors considered a cluster of highly shared sequence variants likely to be a sequencing artifact. In the analysis, some V segments, TRBV6-2 and TRBV6-3 included, were excluded as indistinguishable. Cytomegalovirus association was assigned to approximately 180 TCR beta chains.

Amplification used 60 Vbeta primers and 13 Jbeta primers. TCRdb's table, derived via immunoSEQ multiplex PCR, lists solely in-frame clones and lacks some. The data contain more than 130,000 clones, about 80% of them singletons. A note on this clone: Antigen specificity is unknown.

The CDR3 contains 14 residues. Trimming took 0 bases from V and 1 from J, leaving 3 bases between them. The germline gives CDR1 SGHAT, CDR2 FQNNGV. This sequence was found in a man in his forties in good health and CMV-seropositive. The rearrangement uses TRBV11-2 and TRBJ2-2; D uncertain. The sample taken for sequencing was PBMCs. CDR3 sequence (DNA): TGTGCCAGCAGCTTAGAACAGAACACCGGGGAGCTGTTTTTT. This encodes CASSLEQNTGELFF. The whole variable domain, remainder taken from reference TRBV11-2 and TRBJ2-2, is EAGVAQSPRYKIIEKRQSVAFWCNPISGHATLYWYQQILGQGPKLLIQFQNNGVVDDSQLPKDRFSAERLKGVDSTLKIQPAKLEDSAVYLCASSLEQNTGELFFGEGSRLTVL.